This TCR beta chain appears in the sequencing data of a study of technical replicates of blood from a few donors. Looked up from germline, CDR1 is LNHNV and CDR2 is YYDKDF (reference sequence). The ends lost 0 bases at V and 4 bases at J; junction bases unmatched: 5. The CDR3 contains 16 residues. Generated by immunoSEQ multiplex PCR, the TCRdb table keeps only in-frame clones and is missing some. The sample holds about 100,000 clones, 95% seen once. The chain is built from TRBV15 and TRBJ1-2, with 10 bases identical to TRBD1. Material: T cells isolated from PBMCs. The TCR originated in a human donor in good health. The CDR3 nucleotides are TGTGCCACCAGCAGAGAAACGGGACAGGGGACCTATGGCTACACCTTC. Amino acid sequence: CATSRETGQGTYGYTF.